Listed below are T cell receptor beta chains from one sample, sequenced in a study of shared clonotypes between healthy human individuals. The data were produced by immunoSEQ multiplex PCR, yet TCRdb's version contains in-frame clones alone and is incomplete. This sample carries hundreds of thousands of clones, about 98% of them seen once, and the ten largest clones take approximately 0.3%. Specimen: naive CD8+ T cells sorted from blood. The receptors were gathered from a young man in good health. CDR3s include the opening cysteine and the closing phenylalanine or tryptophan. The order of the fields is V gene, J gene, clone size, D gene, CDR3 protein, CDR3 DNA. D genes are given only for firm matches. Rows give clone size only sometimes, using once, few, many, or a class for an expanded clone.

V gene: TRBV7-2
J gene: TRBJ1-5
clone size: NA
D gene: NA
CDR3 protein: CASSLVQGNQPQHF
CDR3 DNA: TGTGCCAGCAGCTTAGTCCAGGGCAATCAGCCCCAGCATTTT

V gene: TRBV6-5
J gene: TRBJ1-5
clone size: once
D gene: NA
CDR3 protein: CASSETSQPQHF
CDR3 DNA: TGTGCCAGCAGCGAAACAAGTCAGCCCCAGCATTTT

V gene: TRBV27
J gene: TRBJ2-1
clone size: NA
D gene: TRBD2
CDR3 protein: CASSFGPAGGTYNEQFF
CDR3 DNA: TGTGCCAGCAGTTTTGGTCCAGCGGGAGGAACCTACAATGAGCAGTTCTTC

V gene: TRBV7-2
J gene: TRBJ2-7
clone size: NA
D gene: TRBD2
CDR3 protein: CASSHLWLADSYEQYF
CDR3 DNA: TGTGCCAGCAGTCACCTCTGGCTAGCGGACTCCTACGAGCAGTACTTC

V gene: TRBV2
J gene: TRBJ1-4
clone size: NA
D gene: NA
CDR3 protein: CASEPLRDNEKLFF
CDR3 DNA: TGTGCCAGCGAGCCTCTTAGGGATAATGAAAAACTGTTTTTT

V gene: TRBV7-3
J gene: TRBJ2-1
clone size: NA
D gene: NA
CDR3 protein: CASSPAPGYEQFF
CDR3 DNA: TGTGCCAGCAGCCCAGCGCCTGGGTATGAGCAGTTCTTC

V gene: TRBV6-1
J gene: TRBJ2-7
clone size: NA
D gene: TRBD1
CDR3 protein: CASSEALPGQGAYEQYF
CDR3 DNA: TGTGCCAGCAGTGAAGCGCTTCCGGGACAGGGAGCCTACGAGCAGTACTTC

V gene: TRBV29-1
J gene: TRBJ1-4
clone size: NA
D gene: NA
CDR3 protein: CSVEVRGGNEKLFF
CDR3 DNA: TGCAGCGTTGAAGTCCGAGGAGGTAATGAAAAACTGTTTTTT

V gene: TRBV7-8
J gene: TRBJ2-2
clone size: NA
D gene: NA
CDR3 protein: CASSLLGGTGELFF
CDR3 DNA: TGTGCCAGCAGCTTACTTGGGGGAACCGGGGAGCTGTTTTTT

V gene: TRBV21-1
J gene: TRBJ1-5
clone size: NA
D gene: NA
CDR3 protein: CASSGPGTGSRNQPQHF
CDR3 DNA: TGTGCCAGCAGCGGCCCCGGGACAGGGTCGCGAAATCAGCCCCAGCATTTT

V gene: TRBV4-1
J gene: TRBJ2-7
clone size: NA
D gene: TRBD2
CDR3 protein: CASSQVSGRAQYEQYF
CDR3 DNA: TGCGCCAGCAGCCAAGTTAGCGGGAGGGCCCAGTACGAGCAGTACTTC

V gene: TRBV25-1
J gene: TRBJ2-1
clone size: NA
D gene: NA
CDR3 protein: CASAWGPHEQFF
CDR3 DNA: TGTGCCAGCGCATGGGGGCCCCATGAGCAGTTCTTC

V gene: TRBV27
J gene: TRBJ2-7
clone size: NA
D gene: TRBD2
CDR3 protein: CASSWTSEHEQYF
CDR3 DNA: TGTGCCAGCAGTTGGACTAGCGAACACGAGCAGTACTTC

V gene: TRBV5-1
J gene: TRBJ2-1
clone size: NA
D gene: NA
CDR3 protein: CASSLVVGTNEQFF
CDR3 DNA: TGCGCCAGCAGCTTGGTTGTCGGGACCAATGAGCAGTTCTTC

V gene: TRBV7-9
J gene: TRBJ1-1
clone size: NA
D gene: TRBD1
CDR3 protein: CASSLLATGRDTEAFF
CDR3 DNA: TGTGCCAGCAGCTTATTGGCGACAGGGCGGGACACTGAAGCTTTCTTT

V gene: TRBV7-9
J gene: TRBJ2-7
clone size: once
D gene: NA
CDR3 protein: CASVNSTGGNYEQYF
CDR3 DNA: TGTGCCAGCGTAAATTCAACAGGAGGTAACTACGAGCAGTACTTC

V gene: TRBV6-1
J gene: TRBJ2-1
clone size: NA
D gene: TRBD2
CDR3 protein: CASSVLAGVYNEQFF
CDR3 DNA: TGTGCCAGCAGTGTCCTAGCGGGAGTTTACAATGAGCAGTTCTTC

V gene: TRBV13
J gene: TRBJ2-3
clone size: NA
D gene: TRBD2
CDR3 protein: CASSLTSGTDTQYF
CDR3 DNA: TGTGCCAGCAGCTTAACTAGCGGCACAGATACGCAGTATTTT

V gene: TRBV28
J gene: TRBJ2-5
clone size: NA
D gene: NA
CDR3 protein: CASSIDRLETQYF
CDR3 DNA: TGTGCCAGCAGTATAGACAGGTTAGAGACCCAGTACTTC

V gene: TRBV7-8
J gene: TRBJ2-1
clone size: NA
D gene: NA
CDR3 protein: CASSLASSDEQFF
CDR3 DNA: TGTGCCAGCAGCTTAGCGTCAAGCGATGAGCAGTTCTTC

V gene: TRBV5-6
J gene: TRBJ2-7
clone size: once
D gene: NA
CDR3 protein: CASRDLGALEQYF
CDR3 DNA: TGTGCCAGCAGGGACTTGGGGGCCTTGGAGCAGTACTTC

V gene: TRBV5-1
J gene: TRBJ1-1
clone size: once
D gene: NA
CDR3 protein: CASSLVDSLNTEAFF
CDR3 DNA: TGCGCCAGCAGCTTAGTGGATTCCCTGAACACTGAAGCTTTCTTT

V gene: TRBV7-6
J gene: TRBJ2-6
clone size: NA
D gene: NA
CDR3 protein: CASSLAGEGTGANVLTF
CDR3 DNA: TGTGCCAGCAGCTTAGCGGGAGAGGGTACTGGGGCCAACGTCCTGACTTTC

V gene: TRBV9
J gene: TRBJ2-7
clone size: once
D gene: NA
CDR3 protein: CASSVGRAGGYEQYF
CDR3 DNA: TGTGCCAGCAGCGTAGGTAGAGCGGGCGGCTACGAGCAGTACTTC

V gene: TRBV25-1
J gene: TRBJ2-7
clone size: NA
D gene: TRBD2
CDR3 protein: CASSEYTASGVYEQYF
CDR3 DNA: TGTGCCAGCAGTGAATATACGGCTAGCGGGGTCTACGAGCAGTACTTC

V gene: TRBV7-3
J gene: TRBJ2-3
clone size: NA
D gene: TRBD2
CDR3 protein: CASSTRTDWREGGTDTQYF
CDR3 DNA: TGTGCCAGCAGCACCAGGACCGACTGGCGGGAGGGAGGGACAGATACGCAGTATTTT

V gene: TRBV19
J gene: TRBJ2-1
clone size: NA
D gene: NA
CDR3 protein: CASSIASGYNEQFF
CDR3 DNA: TGTGCCAGTAGTATAGCTTCGGGTTACAATGAGCAGTTCTTC

V gene: TRBV5-6
J gene: TRBJ2-5
clone size: NA
D gene: NA
CDR3 protein: CASSLMGEKETQYF
CDR3 DNA: TGTGCCAGCAGCTTGATGGGGGAGAAGGAGACCCAGTACTTC

V gene: TRBV5-6
J gene: TRBJ2-3
clone size: NA
D gene: NA
CDR3 protein: CASSSDGPTQYF
CDR3 DNA: TGTGCCAGCAGCTCCGACGGGCCGACGCAGTATTTT

V gene: TRBV6-1
J gene: TRBJ1-1
clone size: once
D gene: NA
CDR3 protein: CASPPGPSTAAFF
CDR3 DNA: TGTGCCAGCCCCCCGGGCCCCTCTACGGCGGCTTTCTTT

V gene: TRBV7-9
J gene: TRBJ2-2
clone size: NA
D gene: TRBD2
CDR3 protein: CASSPAIFGTSLYTGELFF
CDR3 DNA: TGTGCCAGCAGCCCGGCTATTTTTGGGACTAGTCTTTACACCGGGGAGCTGTTTTTT

V gene: TRBV5-8
J gene: TRBJ2-7
clone size: NA
D gene: NA
CDR3 protein: CASSLARGADSYEQYF
CDR3 DNA: TGTGCCAGCAGCTTGGCCCGAGGGGCGGACTCCTACGAGCAGTACTTC

V gene: TRBV11-2
J gene: TRBJ2-2
clone size: NA
D gene: NA
CDR3 protein: CASSYRNTGELFF
CDR3 DNA: TGTGCCAGCAGCTACAGGAACACCGGGGAGCTGTTTTTT

V gene: TRBV4-3
J gene: TRBJ2-2
clone size: NA
D gene: NA
CDR3 protein: CASSQGTPGELFF
CDR3 DNA: TGCGCCAGCAGCCAAGGGACGCCCGGGGAGCTGTTTTTT

V gene: TRBV10-1
J gene: TRBJ2-1
clone size: NA
D gene: NA
CDR3 protein: CASSESHPSSYNEQFF
CDR3 DNA: TGCGCCAGCAGTGAGTCCCATCCGAGCTCCTACAATGAGCAGTTCTTC

V gene: TRBV29-1
J gene: TRBJ2-7
clone size: NA
D gene: TRBD2
CDR3 protein: CSVGRASGQSEQYF
CDR3 DNA: TGCAGCGTGGGCAGGGCTAGCGGACAATCCGAGCAGTACTTC

V gene: TRBV30
J gene: TRBJ1-5
clone size: NA
D gene: NA
CDR3 protein: CACRPGGNQPQHF
CDR3 DNA: TGTGCCTGCCGCCCGGGGGGCAATCAGCCCCAGCATTTT

V gene: TRBV4-1
J gene: TRBJ2-3
clone size: once
D gene: NA
CDR3 protein: CASRPNPGPTDTQYF
CDR3 DNA: TGCGCCAGCAGACCGAATCCGGGTCCCACAGATACGCAGTATTTT

V gene: TRBV7-3
J gene: TRBJ2-2
clone size: once
D gene: TRBD2
CDR3 protein: CASSHPGTSGRARDTGELFF
CDR3 DNA: TGTGCCAGCAGTCACCCCGGGACTAGCGGGAGGGCCCGAGACACCGGGGAGCTGTTTTTT

V gene: TRBV6-1
J gene: TRBJ1-5
clone size: NA
D gene: NA
CDR3 protein: CASSEYTLSNQPQHF
CDR3 DNA: TGTGCCAGCAGTGAATATACTCTTAGCAATCAGCCCCAGCATTTT

V gene: TRBV11-2
J gene: TRBJ2-3
clone size: NA
D gene: TRBD1
CDR3 protein: CASATGDTDTQYF
CDR3 DNA: TGTGCCAGCGCCACAGGGGACACAGATACGCAGTATTTT

V gene: TRBV5-1
J gene: TRBJ2-3
clone size: NA
D gene: NA
CDR3 protein: CASSWAGEADTQYF
CDR3 DNA: TGCGCCAGCAGCTGGGCAGGCGAAGCCGATACGCAGTATTTT

V gene: TRBV14
J gene: TRBJ2-6
clone size: NA
D gene: NA
CDR3 protein: CASSQISGTGANVLTF
CDR3 DNA: TGTGCCAGCAGCCAAATCTCAGGGACTGGGGCCAACGTCCTGACTTTC

V gene: TRBV25-1
J gene: TRBJ2-7
clone size: NA
D gene: NA
CDR3 protein: CASNGGGLEQYF
CDR3 DNA: TGTGCCAGCAACGGTGGGGGCCTCGAGCAGTACTTC